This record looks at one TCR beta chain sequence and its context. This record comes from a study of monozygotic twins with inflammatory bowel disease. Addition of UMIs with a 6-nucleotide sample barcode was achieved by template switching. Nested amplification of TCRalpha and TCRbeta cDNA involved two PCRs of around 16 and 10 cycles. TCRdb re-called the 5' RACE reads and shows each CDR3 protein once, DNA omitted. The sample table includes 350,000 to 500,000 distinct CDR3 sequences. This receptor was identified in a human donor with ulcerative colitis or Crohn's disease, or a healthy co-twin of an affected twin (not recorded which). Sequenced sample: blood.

CDR3 protein: CASSTTWGPSEQYF. The V and J genes are TRBV19 and TRBJ2-7; TCRdb outputs TRBD1, but without DNA this stays unchecked. From germline, CDR1 is LNHDA and CDR2 SQIVND (reference sequence). The CDR3 is 14 amino acids.